This T cell receptor beta chain was captured in a study of T cell responses to AZD1222 COVID-19 vaccine. The wider study: Second doses were pooled across both intervals (about 4 or about 12 weeks). Broader study findings: Among spike-specific TCRs, nearly half reportedly target unmutated variant regions. Spike-specific TCR breadth rose after two AZD1222 doses, and depth rose as well. The study identified only 6 or 7 AZD1222 recipients as seropositive at baseline.

Comments on this clone: Its antigen remains unknown.

This table comes from immunoSEQ multiplex PCR, and its TCRdb copy is limited to in-frame clones, with some not included. Of about 120,000 clones listed, nearly 90% were seen once; the top ten hold 2.5% to 3.5%. V was clipped by 4 bases and J by 6 bases; unmatched bases: 6. This CDR3 comprises 14 residues. Germline V CDR1 and CDR2: LGHDT, YNNKEL (reference sequence). The sequenced sample was peripheral blood, obtained on day 0 of AZD1222 vaccination. This receptor was obtained from an adult in good health. The V and J genes are TRBV3-1 (or the pseudogene TRBV3-2) and TRBJ2-3; 8 bases fit TRBD1. The CDR3 is CASSLGQGADTQYF. In nucleotides, the CDR3 is TGTGCCAGCAGCCTCGGTCAGGGGGCTGATACGCAGTATTTT.